Each of the 8 T cell receptor beta chains below was sequenced from the same sample in a study of OX40 agonist ivuxolimab in advanced cancers. Libraries were prepared by immunoSEQ multiplex PCR; TCRdb keeps only in-frame clonotypes and omits some of them. Counted here are around 68,000 clones, about 91% occurring once; the ten biggest clones make up about 0.3%. The starting material was CD4+ or CD8+ T cells sorted from blood, obtained in a trial of the OX40 agonist ivuxolimab. The receptors stem from an adult with an advanced solid tumor such as melanoma, head and neck, liver or kidney cancer.

The V gene is TRBV11-2, the J gene TRBJ2-2, with 11 bases aligning to TRBD2. This CDR3 contains 16 residues. J was trimmed by 0 bases and V by 3 bases; bases with no gene match: 0. CDR1 SGHAT and CDR2 FQNNGV come from the germline V gene. CDR3 in amino acids: CASSFSGRANTGELFF. CDR3 DNA sequence: TGTGCCAGCAGCTTTAGCGGGAGGGCGAACACCGGGGAGCTGTTTTTT. Filled out from reference TRBV11-2 and TRBJ2-2, the complete variable domain reads EAGVAQSPRYKIIEKRQSVAFWCNPISGHATLYWYQQILGQGPKLLIQFQNNGVVDDSQLPKDRFSAERLKGVDSTLKIQPAKLEDSAVYLCASSFSGRANTGELFFGEGSRLTVL.

The chain couples TRBV9 to TRBJ1-1; the D gene is possibly TRBD1 (5 bases). Between the trimmed V and J ends, which lost 3 bases and 7 bases, there was a span of 13 bases. Per the germline V gene, CDR1 is SGDLS and CDR2 is YYNGEE. The CDR3 totals 13 residues. This CDR3 reads CASSALTAYEAFF. The CDR3 coding sequence is TGTGCCAGCAGCGCCCTGACAGCTTATGAAGCTTTCTTT.

J is TRBJ2-7 and V is TRBV28; D possibly matches TRBD1 or TRBD2 (5 bases each). Trimming took 7 bases from V and 6 from J, leaving 16 bases between them. Germline loops: CDR1 MDHEN, CDR2 SYDVKM. This CDR3 comprises 13 residues. The DNA for the CDR3 is TGTGCCAGCACCTTGGGGGAGAGGGGCGAGCAGTACTTC. Translating gives CASTLGERGEQYF.

This clone was detected only a few times. This chain connects TRBV15 to TRBJ2-2; 9 bases map to TRBD2. The CDR3 consists of 15 residues. Germline-derived CDR1 and CDR2 are LNHNV and YYDKDF (reference sequence). The junction had 5 bases not matched to a gene; V was cut back by 4 bases and J by 5 bases. The DNA of the CDR3 is TGTGCCACCAGCATTAGCGGGAGAAAAACCGGGGAGCTGTTTTTT. It is translated as CATSISGRKTGELFF.

In its sample, this clone was seen a few times. The genes are TRBV5-1 and TRBJ2-3; 10 nucleotides agree with TRBD2. The CDR3 is 16 amino acids. The V gene's germline CDR1 is SGHRS and CDR2 YFSETQ. The V gene end was trimmed by 1 base and the J gene end by 3 bases; junction bases not matched to a gene: 5. For the CDR3, the DNA is TGCGCCAGCAGCTTGATTCCTAGCGGGAGTACAGATACGCAGTATTTT. It is translated as CASSLIPSGSTDTQYF.

The chain has TRBV27 and TRBJ2-5; D ambiguous. The J call may be faulty, since TRBJ2-7 better matches the DNA end. Germline V lookup: CDR1 MNHEY, CDR2 SMNVEV (reference sequence). The CDR3 length is 13 residues. The chain's CDR3 is CASRWRSSYEQYF. Written as DNA, the CDR3 is TGTGCCAGCAGATGGCGGAGCTCCTACGAGCAGTACTTC.

This chain uses TRBV7-3 with TRBJ1-1; no definite D call. This CDR3 contains 14 residues. V shed 7 bases and J shed 4 bases, with 16 bases lying between them. Germline V gene lookup returns CDR1 SGHTA and CDR2 FQGTGA. CDR3 bases: TGTGCCAGCAAGGAGGCGGCCTGGGTCACTGAAGCTTTCTTT. As protein: CASKEAAWVTEAFF.

CDR3 in amino acids: CASSFQGPSDYEQYF. CDR3 DNA sequence: TGCGCCAGCAGCTTCCAGGGGCCCTCAGACTACGAGCAGTACTTC. The chain couples TRBV5-1 to TRBJ2-7; a weak D match, TRBD1 (6 bases). Germline CDR1 is SGHRS and CDR2 is YFSETQ. The CDR3 has 15 amino acids. V was cut by 2 bases and J by 3 bases, with 15 bases left in between.